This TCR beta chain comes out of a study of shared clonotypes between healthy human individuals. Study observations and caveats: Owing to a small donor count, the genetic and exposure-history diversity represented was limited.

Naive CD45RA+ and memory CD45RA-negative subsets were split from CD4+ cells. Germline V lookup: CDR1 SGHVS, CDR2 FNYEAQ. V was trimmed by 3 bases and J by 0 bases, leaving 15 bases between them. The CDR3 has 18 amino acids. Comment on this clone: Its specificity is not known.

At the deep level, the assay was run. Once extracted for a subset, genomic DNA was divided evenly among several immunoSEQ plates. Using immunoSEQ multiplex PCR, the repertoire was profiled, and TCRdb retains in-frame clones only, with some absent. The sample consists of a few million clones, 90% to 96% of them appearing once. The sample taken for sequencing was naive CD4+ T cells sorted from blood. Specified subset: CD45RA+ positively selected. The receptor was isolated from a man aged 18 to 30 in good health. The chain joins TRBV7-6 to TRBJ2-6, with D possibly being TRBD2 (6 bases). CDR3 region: CASSLGGTPYSGANVLTF. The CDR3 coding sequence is TGTGCCAGCAGCTTGGGCGGGACTCCGTACTCTGGGGCCAACGTCCTGACTTTC.